This TCR beta chain appears in the sequencing data of a study of cytomegalovirus exposure and HLA in healthy donors. Across the whole study: Among around 170 million T cells, an earlier analysis found 117 million unique TCR beta sequences.

This CDR3 contains 14 residues. Germline loops: CDR1 LNHDA, CDR2 SQIVND (reference sequence). The J segment lost 7 bases and the V segment lost 7 bases, leaving 9 bases of the junction unmatched. Primers: 60 Vbeta forward and 13 Jbeta reverse. Sequencing used immunoSEQ multiplex PCR; TCRdb keeps in-frame clones, though not all of them. The data hold fewer than 200,000 clones, with around 80% observed a single time. This sequence was found in a woman aged 50 to 60 in good health and CMV-seropositive. This chain connects TRBV19 to TRBJ2-1, with 8 bases fitting TRBD2. Sequencing was done on a sample of PBMCs. The CDR3: CASKRLAGGNEQFF. CDR3 DNA: TGTGCCAGTAAGCGGCTAGCGGGTGGTAATGAGCAGTTCTTC.